This TCR beta chain was sequenced in a study of tumor-infiltrating lymphocytes in primary liver carcinoma. TCR beta cDNA was made from 500 ng total RNA with a constant-region primer. Slightly modified ARM-PCR with three nested multiplex PCR rounds yielded TCR beta libraries. It was with TRBV1-TRBV30 forward primers and a C-beta reverse primer that the first two PCR rounds were run, at around 10 cycles each. TCRdb re-called the multiplex PCR reads through MiXCR, storing one row per CDR3 protein. The table lists over 45,000 distinct CDR3 sequences, 71% of them singletons. CDR3 length: 14 residues. V lost 6 bases, J lost 0 bases, and 9 bases lay in between. Germline lookup yields CDR1 KGHDR and CDR2 SFDVKD. Details on this clonotype: Just one base apart from a much larger clone, this may be a read error.

Co-extraction of both nucleic acids (RNA and DNA) used about 19-33 mg of unsorted bulk tissue. V gene TRBV24-1 combines with J gene TRBJ2-3; D not resolved. This clonotype was obtained from a man aged 35 to 55 with primary liver carcinoma and hepatitis B virus infection. The sample taken for sequencing was liver tumor tissue from sampling region 5. Subset meaning: tumor region T5, tumor centre. CDR3 loop: CATSPSHSTDTQYF. In DNA form, the CDR3 reads TGTGCCACCAGTCCTTCCCATAGCACAGATACGCAGTATTTT.